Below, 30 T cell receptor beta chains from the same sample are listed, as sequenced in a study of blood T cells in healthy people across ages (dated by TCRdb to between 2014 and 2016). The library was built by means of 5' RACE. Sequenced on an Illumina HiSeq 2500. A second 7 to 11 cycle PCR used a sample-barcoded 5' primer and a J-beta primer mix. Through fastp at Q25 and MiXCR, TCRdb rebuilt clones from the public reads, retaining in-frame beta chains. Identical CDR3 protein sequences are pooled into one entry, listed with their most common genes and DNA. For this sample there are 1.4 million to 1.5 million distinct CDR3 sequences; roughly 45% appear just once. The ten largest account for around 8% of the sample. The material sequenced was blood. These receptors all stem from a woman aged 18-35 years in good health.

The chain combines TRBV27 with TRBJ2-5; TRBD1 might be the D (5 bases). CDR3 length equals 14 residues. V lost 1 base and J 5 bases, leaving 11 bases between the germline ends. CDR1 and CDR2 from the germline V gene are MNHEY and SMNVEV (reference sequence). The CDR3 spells CASSLYRQTETQYF. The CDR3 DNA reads TGTGCCAGCAGTTTATATCGACAGACCGAGACCCAGTACTTC.

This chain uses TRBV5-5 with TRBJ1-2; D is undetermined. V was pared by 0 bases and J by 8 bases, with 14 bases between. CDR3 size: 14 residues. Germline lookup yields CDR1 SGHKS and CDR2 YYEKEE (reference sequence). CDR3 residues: CASSLALVYEGYTF. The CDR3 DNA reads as TGTGCCAGCAGCTTGGCCCTGGTTTATGAAGGCTACACCTTC.

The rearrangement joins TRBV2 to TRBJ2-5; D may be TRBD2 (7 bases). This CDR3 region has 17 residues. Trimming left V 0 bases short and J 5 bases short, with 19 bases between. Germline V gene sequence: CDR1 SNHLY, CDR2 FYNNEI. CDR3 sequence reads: CASSEATYGGREETQYF. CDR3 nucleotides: TGTGCCAGCAGTGAAGCGACCTACGGGGGGCGCGAGGAGACCCAGTACTTC. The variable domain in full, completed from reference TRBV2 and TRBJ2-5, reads EPEVTQTPSHQVTQMGQEVILRCVPISNHLYFYWYRQILGQKVEFLVSFYNNEISEKSEIFDDQFSVERPDGSNFTLKIRSTKLEDSAMYFCASSEATYGGREETQYFGPGTRLLVL.

In nucleotides, the CDR3 is TGTGCCAGCGCAAGACAGGGGCCAAACTATGGCTACACCTTC. Encoded protein: CASARQGPNYGYTF. The chain joins TRBV25-1 to TRBJ1-2, with 8 bases aligning to TRBD1. CDR3 length equals 14 residues. V shed 8 bases and J 2 bases; nucleotides not matched to a gene: 7. Germline assignment: CDR1 MGHDK and CDR2 SYGVNS.

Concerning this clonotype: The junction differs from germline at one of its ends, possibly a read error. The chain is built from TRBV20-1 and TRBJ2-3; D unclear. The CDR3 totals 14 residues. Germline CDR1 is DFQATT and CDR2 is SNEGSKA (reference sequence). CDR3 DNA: TGCAGTGCTAGAAGGGAACAACTACTTGATACGAAGTATTTT. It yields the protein CSARREQLLDTKYF.

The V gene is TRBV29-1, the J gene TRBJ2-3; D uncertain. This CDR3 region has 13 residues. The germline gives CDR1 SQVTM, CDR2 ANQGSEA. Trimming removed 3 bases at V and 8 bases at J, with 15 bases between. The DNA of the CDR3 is TGCAGCGTTGACCCTCCACCTAAGGGTACGCAGTATTTT. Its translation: CSVDPPPKGTQYF.

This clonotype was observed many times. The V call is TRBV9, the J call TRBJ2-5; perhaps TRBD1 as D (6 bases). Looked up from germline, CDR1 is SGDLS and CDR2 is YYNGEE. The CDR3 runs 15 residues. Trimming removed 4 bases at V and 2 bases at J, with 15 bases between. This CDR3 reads CASSQKGVQQETQYF. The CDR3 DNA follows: TGTGCCAGCAGCCAAAAGGGGGTGCAACAAGAGACCCAGTACTTC. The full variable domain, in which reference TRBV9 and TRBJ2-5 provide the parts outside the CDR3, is DSGVTQTPKHLITATGQRVTLRCSPRSGDLSVYWYQQSLDQGLQFLIQYYNGEERAKGNILERFSAQQFPDLHSELNLSSLELGDSALYFCASSQKGVQQETQYFGPGTRLLVL.

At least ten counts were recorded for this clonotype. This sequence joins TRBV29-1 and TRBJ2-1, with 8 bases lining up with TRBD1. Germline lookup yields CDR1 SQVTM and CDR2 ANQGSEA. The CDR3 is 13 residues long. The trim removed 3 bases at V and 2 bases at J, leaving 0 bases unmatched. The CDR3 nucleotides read TGCAGCGTTGAGGGACAGGCCTACAATGAGCAGTTCTTC. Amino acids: CSVEGQAYNEQFF.

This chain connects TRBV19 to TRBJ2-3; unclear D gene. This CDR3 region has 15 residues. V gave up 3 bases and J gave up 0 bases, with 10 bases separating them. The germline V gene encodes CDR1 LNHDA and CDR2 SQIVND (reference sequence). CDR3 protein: CASSIQGVSTDTQYF. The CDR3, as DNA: TGTGCCAGTAGTATTCAAGGAGTTAGCACAGATACGCAGTATTTT.

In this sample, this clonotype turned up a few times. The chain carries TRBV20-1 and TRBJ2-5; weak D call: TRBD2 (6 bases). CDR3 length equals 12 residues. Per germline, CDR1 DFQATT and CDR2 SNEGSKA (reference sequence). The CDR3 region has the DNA TGCAGCGGGGACTTAAACCAAGAGACCCAGTACTTC. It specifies CSGDLNQETQYF.

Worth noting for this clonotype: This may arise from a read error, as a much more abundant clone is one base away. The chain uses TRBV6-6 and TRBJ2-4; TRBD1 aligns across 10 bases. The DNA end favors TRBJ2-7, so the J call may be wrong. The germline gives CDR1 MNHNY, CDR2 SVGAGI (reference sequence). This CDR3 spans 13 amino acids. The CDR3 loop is CASRDRGKYEQYF. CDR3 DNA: TGTGCCAGCAGGGACAGGGGGAAGTACGAGCAGTACTTC.

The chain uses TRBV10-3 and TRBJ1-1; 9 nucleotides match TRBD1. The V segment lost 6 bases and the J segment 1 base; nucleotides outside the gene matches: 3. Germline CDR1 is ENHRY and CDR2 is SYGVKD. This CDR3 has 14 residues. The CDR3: CAIRGDRENTEAFF. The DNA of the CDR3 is TGTGCCATCAGGGGGGACAGGGAGAACACTGAAGCTTTCTTT.

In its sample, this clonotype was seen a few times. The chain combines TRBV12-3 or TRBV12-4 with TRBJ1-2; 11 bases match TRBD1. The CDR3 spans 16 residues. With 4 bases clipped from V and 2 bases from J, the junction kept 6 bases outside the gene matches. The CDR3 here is CASSSLDRGLNYGYTF. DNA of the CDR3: TGTGCCAGCAGTTCCCTGGACAGGGGGCTGAACTATGGCTACACCTTC.

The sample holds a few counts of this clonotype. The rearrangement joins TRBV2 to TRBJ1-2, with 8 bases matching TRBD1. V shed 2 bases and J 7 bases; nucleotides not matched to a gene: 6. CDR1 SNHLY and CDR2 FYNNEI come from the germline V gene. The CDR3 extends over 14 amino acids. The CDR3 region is CASSESTGEGGYTF. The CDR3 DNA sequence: TGTGCCAGCAGTGAATCGACAGGGGAGGGTGGCTACACCTTC.

The CDR3 spells CASSAGPRLEQFF. In DNA, the CDR3 is TGTGCCAGCAGCGCGGGACCACGGCTTGAGCAGTTCTTC. The V call is TRBV12-3 or TRBV12-4, the J call TRBJ2-1; D may be TRBD2 (6 bases). The V gene lost 6 bases and the J gene lost 9 bases, with 15 bases spanning the gap. CDR3 size: 13 residues.

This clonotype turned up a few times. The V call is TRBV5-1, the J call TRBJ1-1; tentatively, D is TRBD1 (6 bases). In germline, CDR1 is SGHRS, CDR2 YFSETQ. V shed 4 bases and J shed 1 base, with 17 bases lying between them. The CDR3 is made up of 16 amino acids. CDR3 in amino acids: CASSPGLRTANTEAFF. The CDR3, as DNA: TGCGCCAGCAGCCCGGGCTTAAGGACAGCGAACACTGAAGCTTTCTTT.

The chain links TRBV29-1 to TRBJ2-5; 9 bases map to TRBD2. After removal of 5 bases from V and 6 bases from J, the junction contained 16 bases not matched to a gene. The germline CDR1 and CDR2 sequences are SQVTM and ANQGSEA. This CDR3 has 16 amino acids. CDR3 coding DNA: TGCAGCGTTTCCCCATTAGCGGGGGTTCAAGAGAAGACCCAGTACTTC. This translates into CSVSPLAGVQEKTQYF.

For the CDR3, the DNA is TGTGCCAGCAGTGTCCTGGCAGGGAACTATGGCTACACCTTC. This gives the protein CASSVLAGNYGYTF. The chain has TRBV27 and TRBJ1-2; possible D gene TRBD1, 5 bases. Germline V lookup: CDR1 MNHEY, CDR2 SMNVEV (reference sequence). The CDR3 runs to 14 residues. Trimming stripped 5 bases from V and 2 bases from J, with 12 bases between.

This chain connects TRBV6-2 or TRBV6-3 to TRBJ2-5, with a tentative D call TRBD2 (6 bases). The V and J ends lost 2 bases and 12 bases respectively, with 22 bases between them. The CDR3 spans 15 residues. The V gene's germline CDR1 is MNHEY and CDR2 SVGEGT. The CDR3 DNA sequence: TGTGCCAGCAGTTACGGGGTAGCGGACCCCCCCGGGGAGTACTTC. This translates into CASSYGVADPPGEYF.

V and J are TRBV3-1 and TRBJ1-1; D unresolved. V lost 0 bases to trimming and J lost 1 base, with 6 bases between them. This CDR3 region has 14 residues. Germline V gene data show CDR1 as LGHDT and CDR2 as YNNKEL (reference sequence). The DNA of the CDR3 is TGTGCCAGCAGCCAAGAGCACTCGAACACTGAAGCTTTCTTT. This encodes CASSQEHSNTEAFF.

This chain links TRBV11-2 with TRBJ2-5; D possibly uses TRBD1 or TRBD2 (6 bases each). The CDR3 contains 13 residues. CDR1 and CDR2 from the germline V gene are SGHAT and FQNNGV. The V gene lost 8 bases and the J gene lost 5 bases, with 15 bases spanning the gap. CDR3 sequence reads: CASGKGGPETQYF. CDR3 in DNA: TGTGCCAGCGGGAAGGGGGGCCCGGAGACCCAGTACTTC.

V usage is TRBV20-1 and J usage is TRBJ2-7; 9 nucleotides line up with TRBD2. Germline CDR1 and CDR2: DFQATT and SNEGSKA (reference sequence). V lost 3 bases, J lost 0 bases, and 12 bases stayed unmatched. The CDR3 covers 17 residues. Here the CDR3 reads CSARGLAEGHSSYEQYF. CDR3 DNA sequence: TGCAGTGCTAGGGGACTAGCCGAAGGCCACAGCTCCTACGAGCAGTACTTC.

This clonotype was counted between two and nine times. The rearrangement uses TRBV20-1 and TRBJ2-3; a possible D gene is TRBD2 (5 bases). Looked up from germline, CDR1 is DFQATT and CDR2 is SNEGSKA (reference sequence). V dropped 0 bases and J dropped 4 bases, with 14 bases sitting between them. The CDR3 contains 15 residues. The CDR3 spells CSARDSGLASDTQYF. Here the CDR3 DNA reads TGCAGTGCTAGAGACTCGGGTCTAGCATCAGATACGCAGTATTTT.

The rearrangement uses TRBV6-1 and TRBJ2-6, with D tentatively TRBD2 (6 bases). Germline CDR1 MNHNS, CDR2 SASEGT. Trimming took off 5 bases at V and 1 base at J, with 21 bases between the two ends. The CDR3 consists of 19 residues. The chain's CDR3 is CASSQTTPGLFSGANVLTF. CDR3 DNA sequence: TGTGCCAGCAGTCAAACAACTCCGGGACTGTTTTCTGGGGCCAACGTCCTGACTTTC.

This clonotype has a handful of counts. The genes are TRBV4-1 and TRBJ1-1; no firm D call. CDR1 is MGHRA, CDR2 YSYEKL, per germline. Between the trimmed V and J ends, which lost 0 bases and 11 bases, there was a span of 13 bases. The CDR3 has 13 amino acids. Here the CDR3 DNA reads TGCGCCAGCAGCCAAGATCGAGCCAGTAGGGCTTTCTTT. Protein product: CASSQDRASRAFF.

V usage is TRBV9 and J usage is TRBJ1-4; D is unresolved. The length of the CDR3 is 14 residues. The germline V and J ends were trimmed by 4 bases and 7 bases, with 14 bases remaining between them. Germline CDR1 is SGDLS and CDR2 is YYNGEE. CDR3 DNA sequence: TGTGCCAGCAGCCAAGACCCAGTAGTTGAAAAACTGTTTTTT. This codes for CASSQDPVVEKLFF.

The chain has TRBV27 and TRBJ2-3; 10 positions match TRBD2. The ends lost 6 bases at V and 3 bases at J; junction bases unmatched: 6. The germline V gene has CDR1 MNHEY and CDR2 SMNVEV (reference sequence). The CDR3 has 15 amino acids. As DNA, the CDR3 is TGTGCCAGCAGCGAGCGGGGGGGCCCTACAGATACGCAGTATTTT. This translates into CASSERGGPTDTQYF.

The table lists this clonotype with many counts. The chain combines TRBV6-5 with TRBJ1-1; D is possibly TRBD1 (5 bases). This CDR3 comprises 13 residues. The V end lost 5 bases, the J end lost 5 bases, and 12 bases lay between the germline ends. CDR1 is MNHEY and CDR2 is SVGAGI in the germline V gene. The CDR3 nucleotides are TGTGCCAGCAGTCCAGGGACTGGAACTGAAGCTTTCTTT. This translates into CASSPGTGTEAFF.

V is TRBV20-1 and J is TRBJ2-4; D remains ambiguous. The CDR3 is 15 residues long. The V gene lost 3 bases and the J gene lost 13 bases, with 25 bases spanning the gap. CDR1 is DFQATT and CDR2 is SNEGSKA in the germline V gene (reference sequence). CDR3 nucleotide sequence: TGCAGTGCTAGTTCAGCGAGAAACTCCTACAATGAGCAGTACTTC. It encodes CSASSARNSYNEQYF.

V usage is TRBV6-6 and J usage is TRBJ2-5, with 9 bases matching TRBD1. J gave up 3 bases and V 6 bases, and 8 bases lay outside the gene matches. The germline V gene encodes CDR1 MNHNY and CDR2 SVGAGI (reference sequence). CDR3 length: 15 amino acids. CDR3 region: CASSYIGQGKETQYF. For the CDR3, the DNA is TGTGCCAGCAGCTATATAGGACAGGGGAAAGAGACCCAGTACTTC.